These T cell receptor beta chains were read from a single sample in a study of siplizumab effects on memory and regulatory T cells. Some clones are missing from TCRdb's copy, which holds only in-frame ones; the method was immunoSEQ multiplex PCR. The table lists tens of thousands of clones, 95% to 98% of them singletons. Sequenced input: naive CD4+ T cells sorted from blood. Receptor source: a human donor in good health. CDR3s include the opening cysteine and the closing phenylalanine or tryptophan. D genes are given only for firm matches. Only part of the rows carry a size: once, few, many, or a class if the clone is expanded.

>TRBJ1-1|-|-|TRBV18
CASSPPTGKAFF
TGTGCCAGCTCACCACCGACAGGCAAAGCTTTCTTT
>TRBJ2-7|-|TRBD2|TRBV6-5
CASRTTSGRTYEQYF
TGTGCCAGCAGGACGACTAGCGGACGAACCTACGAGCAGTACTTC
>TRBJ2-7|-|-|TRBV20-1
CSVAGTYEQYF
TGCAGTGTTGCAGGGACCTACGAGCAGTACTTC
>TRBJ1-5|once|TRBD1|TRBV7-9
CASSARTGYSNQPQHF
TGTGCCAGCAGCGCGAGGACAGGTTATAGCAATCAGCCCCAGCATTTT
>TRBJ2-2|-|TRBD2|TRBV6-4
CASRGTSEHTGELFF
TGTGCCAGCAGAGGGACTAGCGAGCACACCGGGGAGCTGTTTTTT
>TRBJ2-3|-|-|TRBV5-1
CATTGGSTDTQYF
TGCGCCACCACCGGCGGATCCACAGATACGCAGTATTTT
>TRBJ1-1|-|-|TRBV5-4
CASSLKGVNTEAFF
TGTGCCAGCAGCTTGAAGGGGGTGAACACTGAAGCTTTCTTT
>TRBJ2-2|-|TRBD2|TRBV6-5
CASSYRAGAGELFF
TGTGCCAGCAGTTACCGGGCGGGAGCCGGGGAGCTGTTTTTT
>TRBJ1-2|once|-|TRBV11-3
CASSLEHGDYGYTF
TGTGCCAGCAGCTTAGAGCATGGGGACTATGGCTACACCTTC
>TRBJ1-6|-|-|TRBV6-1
CASSDRGNSPLHF
TGTGCCAGCAGTGACAGGGGTAATTCACCCCTCCACTTT
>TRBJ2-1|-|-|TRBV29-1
CSVVFQLASNEQFF
TGCAGCGTTGTTTTTCAATTGGCGAGCAATGAGCAGTTCTTC
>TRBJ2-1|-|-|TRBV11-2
CASSLDLGGQFF
TGTGCCAGCAGCTTAGATCTTGGCGGACAGTTCTTC
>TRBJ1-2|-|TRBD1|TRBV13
CASSMDRLYGYTF
TGTGCCAGCAGCATGGACAGGCTCTATGGCTACACCTTC
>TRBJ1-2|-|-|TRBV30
CAWSSQGGGYGYTF
TGTGCCTGGAGTTCTCAGGGAGGAGGCTATGGCTACACCTTC
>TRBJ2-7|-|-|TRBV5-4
CASSGGLGEQYF
TGTGCCAGCAGCGGCGGGTTGGGGGAGCAGTACTTC
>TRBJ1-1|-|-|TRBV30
CAWGGVTPRFTEAFF
TGTGCCTGGGGTGGGGTGACCCCCCGTTTTACTGAAGCTTTCTTT
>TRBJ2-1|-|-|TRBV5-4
CASSLASGEQFF
TGTGCCAGCAGCTTGGCCAGCGGTGAGCAGTTCTTC
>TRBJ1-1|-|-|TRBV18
CASSPPKGYTEAFF
TGTGCCAGCTCACCACCGAAGGGGTACACTGAAGCTTTCTTT
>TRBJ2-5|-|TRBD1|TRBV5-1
CASSLLTGGAETQYF
TGCGCCAGCAGCTTACTGACAGGGGGAGCAGAGACCCAGTACTTC
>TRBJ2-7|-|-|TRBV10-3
CAISESVLRDSAEQYF
TGTGCCATCAGTGAGTCGGTCCTCAGGGACTCCGCCGAGCAGTACTTC
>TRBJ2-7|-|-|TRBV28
CASSEGVSYEQYF
TGTGCCAGCAGCGAGGGGGTCTCCTACGAGCAGTACTTC
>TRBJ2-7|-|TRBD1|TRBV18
CASSPGTGYEQYF
TGTGCCAGCTCACCAGGGACAGGCTACGAGCAGTACTTC
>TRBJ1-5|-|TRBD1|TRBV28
CASSGVLGGTGGISNQPQHF
TGTGCCAGCAGCGGGGTACTGGGTGGGACAGGGGGAATAAGCAATCAGCCCCAGCATTTT
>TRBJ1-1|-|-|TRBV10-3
CAISLDPLTEAFF
TGTGCCATCAGTTTGGACCCTCTCACTGAAGCTTTCTTT
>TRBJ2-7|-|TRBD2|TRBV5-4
CASSSTSGSSEQYF
TGTGCCAGCAGCTCGACTAGCGGGAGCTCCGAGCAGTACTTC
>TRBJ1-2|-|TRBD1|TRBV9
CASSPSLDRVPGGGYTF
TGTGCCAGCAGCCCGTCCCTTGACAGGGTTCCAGGAGGCGGCTACACCTTC
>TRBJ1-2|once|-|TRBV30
CAWSVQYIDYGYTF
TGTGCTTGGAGTGTACAATATATCGACTATGGCTATACCTTC
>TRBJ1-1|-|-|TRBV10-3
CAISIGDIMNTEAFF
TGTGCCATCAGTATTGGGGACATAATGAACACTGAAGCTTTCTTT
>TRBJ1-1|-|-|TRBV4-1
CASSRIKGYTEAFF
TGCGCCAGCAGCCGTATAAAGGGATACACTGAAGCTTTCTTT
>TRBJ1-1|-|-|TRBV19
CASTERGGTEAFF
TGTGCCAGTACGGAGAGGGGAGGCACTGAAGCTTTCTTT
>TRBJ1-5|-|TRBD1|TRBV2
CASRLGQGGQPQHF
TGTGCCAGCAGGCTCGGACAGGGGGGTCAGCCCCAGCATTTT
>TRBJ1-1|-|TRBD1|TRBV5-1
CASSPGTGNTEAFF
TGCGCCAGCAGCCCAGGGACAGGGAACACTGAAGCTTTCTTT
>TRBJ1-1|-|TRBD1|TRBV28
CASRYLPTGYAFF
TGTGCCAGCAGATACCTACCGACAGGGTATGCTTTCTTT
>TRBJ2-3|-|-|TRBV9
CASAGAGGRGRGTDTQYF
TGTGCCAGCGCCGGGGCCGGTGGGAGAGGAAGGGGCACAGATACGCAGTATTTT
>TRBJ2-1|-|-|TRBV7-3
CASSSDSSSYNEQFF
TGTGCCAGCAGCTCTGACAGCAGCTCCTACAATGAGCAGTTCTTC
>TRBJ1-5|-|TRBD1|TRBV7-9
CASSLVGTGGFSNQPQHF
TGTGCCAGCAGCTTAGTTGGGACAGGGGGATTTAGCAATCAGCCCCAGCATTTT
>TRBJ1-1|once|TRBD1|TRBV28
CASSLLRQGALF
TGTGCCAGCAGTTTACTTCGGCAGGGGGCCCTATTT
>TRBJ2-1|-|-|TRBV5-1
CASRSGSYNEQFF
TGCGCCAGCAGATCGGGCTCCTACAATGAGCAGTTCTTC
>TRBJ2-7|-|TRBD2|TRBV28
CASSPPGLAGGGTYEQYF
TGTGCCAGCAGTCCACCGGGACTAGCGGGAGGAGGGACCTACGAGCAGTACTTC
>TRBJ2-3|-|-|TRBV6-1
CASSETGALDTQYF
TGTGCCAGCAGTGAAACCGGGGCCCTAGATACGCAGTATTTT
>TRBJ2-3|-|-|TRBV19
CASSGPGWTDTQYF
TGTGCCAGTAGTGGCCCAGGGTGGACAGATACGCAGTATTTT
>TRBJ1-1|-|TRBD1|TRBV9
CASSAGGRGGTEAFF
TGTGCCAGCAGCGCCGGCGGCAGGGGGGGAACTGAAGCTTTCTTT
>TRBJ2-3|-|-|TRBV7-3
CASSLGFGTDTQYF
TGTGCCAGCAGCTTGGGGTTCGGCACAGATACGCAGTATTTT
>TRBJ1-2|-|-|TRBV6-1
CASSVGGANYGYTF
TGTGCCAGCAGTGTGGGCGGAGCTAACTATGGCTACACCTTC
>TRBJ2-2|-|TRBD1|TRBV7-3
CASSLTGVSTGELFF
TGTGCCAGCAGTTTGACAGGGGTTAGCACCGGGGAGCTGTTTTTT
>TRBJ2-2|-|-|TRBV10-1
CATGITRNTGELFF
TGCGCCACCGGGATTACTCGGAACACCGGGGAGCTGTTTTTT
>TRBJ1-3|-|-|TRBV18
CASSPQAQREGNTIYF
TGTGCCAGCTCACCCCAGGCCCAGCGCGAAGGAAACACCATATATTTT
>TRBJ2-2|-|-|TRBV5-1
CASSRNTNTGELFF
TGCGCCAGCAGCCGGAACACGAACACCGGGGAGCTGTTTTTT
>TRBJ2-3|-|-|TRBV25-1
CASKRWEVGDTQYF
TGTGCCAGCAAGAGGTGGGAGGTTGGAGATACGCAGTATTTT
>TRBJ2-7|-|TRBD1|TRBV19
CASSIDGQAYEQYF
TGTGCCAGTAGTATAGACGGACAGGCCTACGAGCAGTACTTC
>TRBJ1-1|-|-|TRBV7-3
CASSFSPNTEAFF
TGTGCCAGCAGCTTTTCCCCGAACACTGAAGCTTTCTTT
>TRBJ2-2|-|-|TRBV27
CASSRQVGTGELFF
TGTGCCAGTTCCCGACAGGTGGGCACCGGGGAGCTGTTTTTT
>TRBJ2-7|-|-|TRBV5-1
CASRPEVSVYEQYF
TGCGCCAGCCGTCCCGAGGTTTCCGTCTACGAGCAGTACTTC
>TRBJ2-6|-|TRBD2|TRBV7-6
CASSSRAGAGANVLTF
TGTGCCAGCAGCTCACGCGCGGGGGCTGGGGCCAACGTCCTGACTTTC